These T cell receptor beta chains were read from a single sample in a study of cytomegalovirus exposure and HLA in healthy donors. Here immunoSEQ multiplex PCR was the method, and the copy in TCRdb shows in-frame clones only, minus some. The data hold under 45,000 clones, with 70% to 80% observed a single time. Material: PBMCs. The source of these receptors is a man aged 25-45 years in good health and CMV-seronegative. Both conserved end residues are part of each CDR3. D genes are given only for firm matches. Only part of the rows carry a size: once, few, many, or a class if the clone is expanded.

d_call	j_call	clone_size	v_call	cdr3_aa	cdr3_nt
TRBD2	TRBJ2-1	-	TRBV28	CASSRTGTSLYNEQFF	TGTGCCAGCAGCCGAACCGGGACTAGCCTATACAATGAGCAGTTCTTC
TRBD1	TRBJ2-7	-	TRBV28	CASRPTGGNYEQYF	TGTGCCAGCAGACCGACAGGGGGGAACTACGAGCAGTACTTC
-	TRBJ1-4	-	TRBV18	CASSQGSEEKLFF	TGTGCCAGCTCCCAGGGGTCTGAAGAAAAACTGTTTTTT
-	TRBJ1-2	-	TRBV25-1	CASLNEGNYGYTF	TGTGCCAGCCTGAACGAGGGCAACTATGGCTACACCTTC
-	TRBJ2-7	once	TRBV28	CASSLNQRAPKF	TGTGCCAGCAGCCTAAATCAGCGGGCGCCCAAGTTC
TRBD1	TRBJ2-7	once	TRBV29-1	CSVAMGQGYEQYF	TGCAGCGTTGCTATGGGACAGGGTTACGAGCAGTACTTC
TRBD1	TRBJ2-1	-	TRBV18	CASSPRTGNYNEQFF	TGTGCCAGCTCACCGAGGACAGGGAACTACAATGAGCAGTTCTTC
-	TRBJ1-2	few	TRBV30	CAGTGTNYGYTF	TGTGCCGGAACAGGGACTAACTATGGCTACACCTTC
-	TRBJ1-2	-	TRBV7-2	CASSQGTAGGGYTF	TGTGCCAGCAGCCAGGGGACCGCAGGCGGGGGCTACACCTTC
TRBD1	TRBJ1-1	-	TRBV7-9	CASSLRTGGSGEAFF	TGTGCCAGCAGCCTAAGAACAGGGGGCTCGGGAGAAGCTTTCTTT
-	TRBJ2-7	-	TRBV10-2	CASRQTVSYEQYF	TGCGCCAGCAGGCAGACAGTCTCCTACGAGCAGTACTTC
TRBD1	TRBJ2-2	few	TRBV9	CASSVFLGQGANTGELFF	TGTGCCAGCAGCGTATTCTTAGGACAGGGCGCGAACACCGGGGAGCTGTTTTTT
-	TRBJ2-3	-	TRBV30	CAWSVLGGGRLTDTQYF	TGTGCCTGGAGTGTATTAGGGGGCGGGAGGTTAACAGATACGCAGTATTTT
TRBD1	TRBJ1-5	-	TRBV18	CASSPPYRDRTYSNQPQHF	TGTGCCAGCTCACCACCCTACAGGGACAGAACCTATAGCAATCAGCCCCAGCATTTT
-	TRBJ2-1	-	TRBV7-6	CASSPRALYNEQFF	TGTGCCAGCAGCCCCCGCGCTCTGTACAATGAGCAGTTCTTC
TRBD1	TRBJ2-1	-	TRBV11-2	CASSFRGQSSLGVF	TGTGCCAGCAGCTTCCGGGGACAGTCTTCCCTTGGGGTCTTC
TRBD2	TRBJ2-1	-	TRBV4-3	CASSQDRAGGFYNEQFF	TGCGCCAGCAGCCAAGATCGAGCGGGAGGGTTCTACAATGAGCAGTTCTTC
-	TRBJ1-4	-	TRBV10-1	CASSAQTNEKLFF	TGCGCCAGCAGTGCTCAGACAAATGAAAAACTGTTTTTT
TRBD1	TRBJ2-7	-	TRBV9	CASSVGTALTYEQYF	TGTGCCAGCAGCGTTGGGACAGCCCTGACCTACGAGCAGTACTTC
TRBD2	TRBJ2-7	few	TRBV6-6	CASSMTSVSYEQYF	TGTGCCAGCAGTATGACTAGCGTATCCTACGAGCAGTACTTC